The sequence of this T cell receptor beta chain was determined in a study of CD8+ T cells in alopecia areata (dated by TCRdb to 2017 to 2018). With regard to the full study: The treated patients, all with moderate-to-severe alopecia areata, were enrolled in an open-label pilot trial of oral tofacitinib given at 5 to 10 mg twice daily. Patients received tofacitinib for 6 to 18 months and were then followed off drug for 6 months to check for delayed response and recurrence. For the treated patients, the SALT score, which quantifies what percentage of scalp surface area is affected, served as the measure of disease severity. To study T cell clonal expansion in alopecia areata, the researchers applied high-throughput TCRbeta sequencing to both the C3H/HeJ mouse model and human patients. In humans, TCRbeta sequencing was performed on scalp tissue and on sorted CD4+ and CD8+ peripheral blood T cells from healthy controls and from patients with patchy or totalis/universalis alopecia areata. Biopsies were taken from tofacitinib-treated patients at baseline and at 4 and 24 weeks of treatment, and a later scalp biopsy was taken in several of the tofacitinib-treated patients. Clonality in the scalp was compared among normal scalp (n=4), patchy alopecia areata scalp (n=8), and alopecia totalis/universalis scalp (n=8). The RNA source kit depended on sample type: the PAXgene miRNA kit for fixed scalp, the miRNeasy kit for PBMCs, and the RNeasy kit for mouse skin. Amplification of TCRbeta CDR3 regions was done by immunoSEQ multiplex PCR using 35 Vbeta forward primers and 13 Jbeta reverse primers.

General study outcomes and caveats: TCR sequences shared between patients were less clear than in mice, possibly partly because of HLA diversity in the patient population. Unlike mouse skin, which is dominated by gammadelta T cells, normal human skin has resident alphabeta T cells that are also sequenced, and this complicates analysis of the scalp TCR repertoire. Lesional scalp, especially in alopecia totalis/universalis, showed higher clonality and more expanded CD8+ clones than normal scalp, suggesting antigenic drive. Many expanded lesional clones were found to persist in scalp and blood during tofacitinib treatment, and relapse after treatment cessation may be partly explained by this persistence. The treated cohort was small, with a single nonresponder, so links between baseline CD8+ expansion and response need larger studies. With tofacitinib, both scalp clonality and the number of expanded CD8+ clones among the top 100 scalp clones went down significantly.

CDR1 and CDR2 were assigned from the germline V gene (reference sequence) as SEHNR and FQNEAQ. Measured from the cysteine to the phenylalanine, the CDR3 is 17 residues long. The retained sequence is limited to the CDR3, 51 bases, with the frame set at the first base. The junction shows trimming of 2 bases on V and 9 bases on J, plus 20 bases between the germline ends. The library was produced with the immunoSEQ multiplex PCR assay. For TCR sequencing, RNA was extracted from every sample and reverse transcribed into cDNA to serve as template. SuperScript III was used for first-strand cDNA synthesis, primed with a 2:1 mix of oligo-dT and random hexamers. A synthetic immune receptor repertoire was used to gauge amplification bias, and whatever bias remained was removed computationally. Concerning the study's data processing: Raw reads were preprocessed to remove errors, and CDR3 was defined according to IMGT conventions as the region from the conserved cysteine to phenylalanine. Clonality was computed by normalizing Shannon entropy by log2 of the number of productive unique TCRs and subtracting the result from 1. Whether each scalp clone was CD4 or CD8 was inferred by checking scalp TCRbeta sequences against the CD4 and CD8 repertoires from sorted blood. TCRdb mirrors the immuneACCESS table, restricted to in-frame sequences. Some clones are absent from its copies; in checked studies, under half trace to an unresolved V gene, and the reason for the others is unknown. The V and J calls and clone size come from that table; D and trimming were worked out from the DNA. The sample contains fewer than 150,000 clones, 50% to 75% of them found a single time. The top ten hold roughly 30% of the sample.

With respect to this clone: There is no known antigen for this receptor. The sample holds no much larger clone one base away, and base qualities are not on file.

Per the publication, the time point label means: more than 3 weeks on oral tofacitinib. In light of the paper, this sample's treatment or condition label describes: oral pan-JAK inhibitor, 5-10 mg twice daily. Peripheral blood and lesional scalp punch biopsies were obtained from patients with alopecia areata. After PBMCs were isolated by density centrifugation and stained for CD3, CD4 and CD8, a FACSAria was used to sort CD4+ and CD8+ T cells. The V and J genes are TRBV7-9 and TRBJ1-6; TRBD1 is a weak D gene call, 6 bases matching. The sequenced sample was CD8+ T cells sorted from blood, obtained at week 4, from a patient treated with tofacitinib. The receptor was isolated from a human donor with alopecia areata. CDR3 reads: CASSLIPGRGRPSPLHF. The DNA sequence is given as TGTGCCAGCAGCTTAATCCCCGGCAGGGGCAGGCCTTCACCCCTCCACTTT.